This TCR beta chain is drawn from a study of blood T cell repertoires in COVID-19. Study in general: Collection of acute and convalescent COVID-19 samples took place in the United States, Italy and Spain. T cells, B-cell-depleted T cells, or PBMCs provided the cDNA or gDNA that served as material.

In the original processing: Amplification of reference gene primers provided the estimated nucleated cell counts. Sequencing used immunoSEQ multiplex PCR; TCRdb keeps in-frame clones, though not all of them. V, J and clone size were drawn from that table, and D and trimming were deduced from the DNA. Counted here are roughly 38,000 clones, 76% occurring once; the ten biggest clones make up about 9%. The CDR3 runs 14 residues. Germline V gives CDR1 MNHEY, CDR2 SVGAGI. The ends lost 3 bases at V and 7 bases at J; junction bases unmatched: 5. The source material was peripheral blood. This sequence was found in a man in his 70s with active or convalescent COVID-19. This chain links TRBV6-5 with TRBJ1-5, with 8 bases aligning to TRBD1. The CDR3 reads CASSYDRGDQPQHF. In DNA, the CDR3 is TGTGCCAGCAGTTATGACAGGGGTGACCAGCCCCAGCATTTT.